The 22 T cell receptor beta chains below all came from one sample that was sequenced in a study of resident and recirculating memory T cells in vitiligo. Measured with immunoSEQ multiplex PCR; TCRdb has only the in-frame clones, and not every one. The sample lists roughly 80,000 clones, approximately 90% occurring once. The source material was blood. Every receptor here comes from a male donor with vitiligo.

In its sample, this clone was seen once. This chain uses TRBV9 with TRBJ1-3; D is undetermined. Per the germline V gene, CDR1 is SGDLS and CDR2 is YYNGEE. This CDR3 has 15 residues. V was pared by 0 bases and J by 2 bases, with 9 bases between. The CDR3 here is CASSVGGLPGNTIYF. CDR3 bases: TGTGCCAGCAGCGTAGGAGGGCTACCTGGAAACACCATATATTTT.

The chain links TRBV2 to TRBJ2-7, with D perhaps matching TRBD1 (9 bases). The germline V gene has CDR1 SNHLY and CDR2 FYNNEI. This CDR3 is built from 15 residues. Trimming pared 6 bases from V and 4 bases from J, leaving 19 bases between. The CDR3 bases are TGTGCCAGCAGCGCGGGGGGACAGGGAACGTACGAGCAGTACTTC. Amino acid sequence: CASSAGGQGTYEQYF.

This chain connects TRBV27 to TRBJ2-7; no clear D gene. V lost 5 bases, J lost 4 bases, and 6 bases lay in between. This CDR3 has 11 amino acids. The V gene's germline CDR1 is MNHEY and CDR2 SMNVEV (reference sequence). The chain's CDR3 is CASSHQYEQYF. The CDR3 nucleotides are TGTGCCAGCAGTCACCAGTACGAGCAGTACTTC.

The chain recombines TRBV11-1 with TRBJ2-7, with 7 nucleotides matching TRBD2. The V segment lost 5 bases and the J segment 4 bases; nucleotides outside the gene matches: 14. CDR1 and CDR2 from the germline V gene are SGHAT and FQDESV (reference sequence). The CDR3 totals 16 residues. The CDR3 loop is CASSIHPGGRGYEQYF. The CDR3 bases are TGTGCCAGCAGCATTCATCCAGGCGGGAGAGGATACGAGCAGTACTTC. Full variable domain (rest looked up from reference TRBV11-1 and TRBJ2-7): EAEVAQSPRYKITEKSQAVAFWCDPISGHATLYWYRQILGQGPELLVQFQDESVVDDSQLPKDRFSAERLKGVDSTLKIQPAELGDSAMYLCASSIHPGGRGYEQYFGPGTRLTVT.

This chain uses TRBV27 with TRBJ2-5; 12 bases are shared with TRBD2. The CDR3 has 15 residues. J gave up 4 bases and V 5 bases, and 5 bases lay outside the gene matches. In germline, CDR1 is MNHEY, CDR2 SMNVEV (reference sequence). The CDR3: CASSQSGLAGETQYF. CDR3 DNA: TGTGCCAGCAGTCAGTCGGGACTAGCGGGAGAGACCCAGTACTTC.

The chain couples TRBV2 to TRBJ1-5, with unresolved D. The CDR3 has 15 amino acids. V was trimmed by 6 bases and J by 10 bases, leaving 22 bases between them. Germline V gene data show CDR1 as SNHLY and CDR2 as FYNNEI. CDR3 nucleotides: TGTGCCAGCAGGGCCTTAGTAGGACGGGAATACCCCCAGCATTTT. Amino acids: CASRALVGREYPQHF.

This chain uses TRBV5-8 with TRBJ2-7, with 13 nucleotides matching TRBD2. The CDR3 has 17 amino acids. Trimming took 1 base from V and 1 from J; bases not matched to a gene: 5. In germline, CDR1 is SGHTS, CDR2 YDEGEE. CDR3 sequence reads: CASSLIRGLAGSYEQYF. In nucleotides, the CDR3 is TGTGCCAGCAGCTTGATCCGGGGACTAGCGGGATCCTACGAGCAGTACTTC.

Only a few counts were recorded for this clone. The DNA for the CDR3 is TGTGCCAGCAAAGCCGGGACAGGGGTATTGAGGACTAATGAAAAACTGTTTTTT. Translation gives CASKAGTGVLRTNEKLFF. The chain couples TRBV19 to TRBJ1-4; 10 positions match TRBD1. V dropped 9 bases and J dropped 2; count of bases not matched to a gene: 15. The germline V gene has CDR1 LNHDA and CDR2 SQIVND (reference sequence). The CDR3 is 18 residues long.

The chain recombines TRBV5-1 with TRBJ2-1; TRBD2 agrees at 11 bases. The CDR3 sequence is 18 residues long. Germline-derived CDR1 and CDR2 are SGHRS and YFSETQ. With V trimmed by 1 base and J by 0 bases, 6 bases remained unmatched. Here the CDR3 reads CASSLTSGRPSSYNEQFF. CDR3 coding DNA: TGCGCCAGCAGCTTGACTAGCGGGAGACCTAGCTCCTACAATGAGCAGTTCTTC.

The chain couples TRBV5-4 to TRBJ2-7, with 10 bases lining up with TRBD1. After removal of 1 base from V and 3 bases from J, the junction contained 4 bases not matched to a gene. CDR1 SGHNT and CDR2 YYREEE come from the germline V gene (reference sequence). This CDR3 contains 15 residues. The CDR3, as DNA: TGTGCCAGCAGCTTGCCCGGACAGGGGGACTACGAGCAGTACTTC. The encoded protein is CASSLPGQGDYEQYF.

CDR3: CASSLEGGQGSGYTF. Written as DNA, the CDR3 is TGTGCCAGCAGTTTAGAGGGGGGACAGGGATCTGGCTACACCTTC. The gene calls are TRBV27 and TRBJ1-2, with TRBD1 identical over 9 bases. Germline V gives CDR1 MNHEY, CDR2 SMNVEV (reference sequence). Trimming cost V 2 bases and J 7 bases; bases outside gene matches: 8. The CDR3 spans 15 residues.

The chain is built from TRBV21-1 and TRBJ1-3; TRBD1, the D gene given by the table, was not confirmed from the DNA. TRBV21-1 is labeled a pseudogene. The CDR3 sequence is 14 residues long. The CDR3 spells CASTRQGSGNTIYF. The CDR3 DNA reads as TGTGCCAGCACCCGACAGGGGAGTGGAAACACCATATATTTT.

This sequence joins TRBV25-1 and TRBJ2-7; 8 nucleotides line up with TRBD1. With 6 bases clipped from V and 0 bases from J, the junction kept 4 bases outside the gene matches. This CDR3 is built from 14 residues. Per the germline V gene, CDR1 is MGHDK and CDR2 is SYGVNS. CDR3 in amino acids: CASRNTGGSYEQYF. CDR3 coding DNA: TGTGCCAGCAGGAATACAGGGGGCTCCTACGAGCAGTACTTC.

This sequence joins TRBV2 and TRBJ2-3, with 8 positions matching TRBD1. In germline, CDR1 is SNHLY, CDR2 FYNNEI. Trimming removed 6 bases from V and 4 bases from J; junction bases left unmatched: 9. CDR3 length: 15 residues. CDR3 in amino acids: CASRGQVLGADTQYF. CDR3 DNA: TGTGCCAGCAGGGGACAGGTTCTTGGAGCAGATACGCAGTATTTT.

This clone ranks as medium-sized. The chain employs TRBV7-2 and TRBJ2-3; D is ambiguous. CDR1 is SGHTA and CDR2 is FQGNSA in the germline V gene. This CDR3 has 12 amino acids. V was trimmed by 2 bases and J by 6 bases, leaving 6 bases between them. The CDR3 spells CASSLLLDTQYF. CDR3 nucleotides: TGTGCCAGCAGCTTACTGTTGGATACGCAGTATTTT.

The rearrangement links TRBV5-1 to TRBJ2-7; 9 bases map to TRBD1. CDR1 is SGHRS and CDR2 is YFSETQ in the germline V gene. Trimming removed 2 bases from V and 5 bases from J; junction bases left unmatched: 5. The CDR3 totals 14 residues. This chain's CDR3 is CASSFRQGGDEQYF. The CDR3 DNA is TGCGCCAGCAGCTTCCGACAGGGGGGGGACGAGCAGTACTTC.

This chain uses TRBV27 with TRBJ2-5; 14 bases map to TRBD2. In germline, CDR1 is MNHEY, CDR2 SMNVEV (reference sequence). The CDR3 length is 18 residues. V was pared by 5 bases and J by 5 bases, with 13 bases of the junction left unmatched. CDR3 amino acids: CASSPGVGLAGGGETQYF. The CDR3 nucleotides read TGTGCCAGCAGTCCCGGGGTTGGACTAGCGGGAGGAGGGGAGACCCAGTACTTC.

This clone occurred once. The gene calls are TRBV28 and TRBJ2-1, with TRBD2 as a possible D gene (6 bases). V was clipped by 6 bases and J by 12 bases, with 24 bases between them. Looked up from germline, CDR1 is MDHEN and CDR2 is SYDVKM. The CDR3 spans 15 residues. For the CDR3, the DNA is TGTGCCAGCAGCCGGAGGGCCAAGGGAATGATAGGGCAGTTCTTC. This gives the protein CASSRRAKGMIGQFF.

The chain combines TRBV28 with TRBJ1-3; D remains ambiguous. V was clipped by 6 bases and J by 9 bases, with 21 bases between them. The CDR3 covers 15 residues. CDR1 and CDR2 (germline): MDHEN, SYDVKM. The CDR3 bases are TGTGCCAGCAGAACGGGGTTTAGAGGAGTCGGCACCATATATTTT. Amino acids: CASRTGFRGVGTIYF.

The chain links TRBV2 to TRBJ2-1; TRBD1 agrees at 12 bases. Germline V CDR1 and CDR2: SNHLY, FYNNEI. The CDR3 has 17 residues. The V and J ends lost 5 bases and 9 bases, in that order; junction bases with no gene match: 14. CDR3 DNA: TGTGCCAGCAGTAGAACCGGGACAGGGGGCCTATTTAGTGAGCAGTTCTTC. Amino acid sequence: CASSRTGTGGLFSEQFF.

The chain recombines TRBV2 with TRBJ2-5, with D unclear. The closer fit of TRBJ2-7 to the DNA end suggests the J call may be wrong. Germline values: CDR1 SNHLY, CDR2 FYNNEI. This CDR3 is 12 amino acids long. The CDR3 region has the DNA TGTGCCAGCTCCCCAAGCTCCTACGAGCAGTACTTC. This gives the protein CASSPSSYEQYF.

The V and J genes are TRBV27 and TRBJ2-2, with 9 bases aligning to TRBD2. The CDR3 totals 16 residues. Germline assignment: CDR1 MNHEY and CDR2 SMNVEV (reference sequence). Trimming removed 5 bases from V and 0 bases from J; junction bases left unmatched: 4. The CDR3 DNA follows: TGTGCCAGCAGTGTAGCGGGAGTCTCGAACACCGGGGAGCTGTTTTTT. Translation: CASSVAGVSNTGELFF.